This TCR beta chain was identified during a study of shared clonotypes between healthy human individuals. Using immunoSEQ multiplex PCR, the repertoire was profiled, and TCRdb retains in-frame clones only, with some absent. The sample lists roughly 2 million clones; approximately 94% were seen once. Naive CD8 populations comprised CD45RO-negative cells positively selected for CCR7, excluding terminally differentiated effector memory CD45RA+ cells. The receptor comes from a man between 18 and 35 years old in good health. Input material: naive CD8+ T cells sorted from blood.

The CDR3 coding sequence is TGTGCCACTAACTTGGGTGGGGAGAACACTGAAGCTTTCTTT. Translation: CATNLGGENTEAFF. The chain links TRBV19 to TRBJ1-1; D uncertain. This CDR3 contains 14 residues. From germline, CDR1 is LNHDA and CDR2 SQIVND (reference sequence). The V and J ends lost 10 bases and 1 base respectively, with 16 bases between them.